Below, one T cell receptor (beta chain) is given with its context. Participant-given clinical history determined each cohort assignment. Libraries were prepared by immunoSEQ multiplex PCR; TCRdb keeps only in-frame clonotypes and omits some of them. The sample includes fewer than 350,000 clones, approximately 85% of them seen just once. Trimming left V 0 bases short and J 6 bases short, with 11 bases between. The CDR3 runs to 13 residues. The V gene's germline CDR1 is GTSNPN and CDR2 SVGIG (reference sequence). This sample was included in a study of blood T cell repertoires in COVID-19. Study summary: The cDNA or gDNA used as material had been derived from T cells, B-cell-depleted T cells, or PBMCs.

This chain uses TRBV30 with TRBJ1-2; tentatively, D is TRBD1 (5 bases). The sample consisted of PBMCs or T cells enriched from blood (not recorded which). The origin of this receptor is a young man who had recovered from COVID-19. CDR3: CAWSVRQGHGYTF. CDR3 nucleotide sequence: TGTGCCTGGAGTGTAAGGCAGGGCCATGGCTACACCTTC.